This T cell receptor beta chain came from a study of response to subunit inactivated influenza vaccine. Study-wide points: That few new T cells are recruited by each seasonal influenza vaccination was the authors' suggestion.

There are 15 residues in the CDR3. The J segment lost 5 bases and the V segment lost 3 bases, leaving 7 bases of the junction unmatched. Germline V gives CDR1 ENHRY, CDR2 SYGVKD. Details on this clonotype: The target antigen is unknown.

Each CDR3 protein gets one entry after TCRdb re-called the RT-PCR reads with MiXCR. Of roughly 760,000 distinct CDR3 sequences listed, 21% are singletons. This TCR came from a man aged 50 to 59 who received an inactivated influenza vaccine. This sample comprised PBMCs from blood, obtained more than 4 days after vaccination. The rearrangement joins TRBV10-3 to TRBJ2-1; 7 nucleotides agree with TRBD1. Written as DNA, the CDR3 is TGTGCCATCAGTGAACCGGGACAGTTAAACAATGAGCAGTTCTTC. Translation: CAISEPGQLNNEQFF.